Each of the 13 T cell receptor beta chains below was sequenced from the same sample in a study of OX40 agonist ivuxolimab in advanced cancers. This table comes from immunoSEQ multiplex PCR, and its TCRdb copy is limited to in-frame clones, with some not included. Of around 80,000 clones detected, approximately 89% appear once; the ten largest clones hold over 0.15%. The material sequenced was CD4+ or CD8+ T cells sorted from blood, taken in a trial of the OX40 agonist ivuxolimab. The receptors derive from an adult with an advanced solid tumor such as melanoma, head and neck, liver or kidney cancer.

This sequence joins TRBV5-1 and TRBJ2-1; D is perhaps TRBD1 or TRBD2 (6 bases each). V gave up 0 bases and J gave up 1 base, with 14 bases separating them. The CDR3 has 17 residues. Germline V gene lookup returns CDR1 SGHRS and CDR2 YFSETQ. The CDR3 nucleotides are TGCGCCAGCAGCTTGGAGGGTTGGGGGGCTTCCTACAATGAGCAGTTCTTC. Its protein is CASSLEGWGASYNEQFF. Based on the CDR3 plus reference TRBV5-1 and TRBJ2-1, the full variable domain is KAGVTQTPRYLIKTRGQQVTLSCSPISGHRSVSWYQQTPGQGLQFLFEYFSETQRNKGNFPGRFSGRQFSNSRSEMNVSTLELGDSALYLCASSLEGWGASYNEQFFGPGTRLTVL.

The gene calls are TRBV19 and TRBJ2-2, with a weak D call TRBD1 (5 bases). The CDR3 spans 15 residues. CDR1 is LNHDA, CDR2 SQIVND, per germline (reference sequence). V was cut by 6 bases and J by 8 bases, with 19 bases left in between. The CDR3 region is CASREWQTNRGELFF. Here the CDR3 DNA reads TGTGCCAGTAGAGAGTGGCAGACGAACAGGGGGGAGCTGTTTTTT.

This chain links TRBV30 with TRBJ2-6, with 10 bases lining up with TRBD1. Germline V gives CDR1 GTSNPN, CDR2 SVGIG (reference sequence). The J segment lost 2 bases and the V segment lost 8 bases, leaving 12 bases of the junction unmatched. The CDR3 is made up of 17 amino acids. The CDR3 sequence is CAGSPGQGRAGANVLTF. CDR3 bases: TGTGCCGGCTCTCCGGGACAGGGGCGTGCTGGGGCCAACGTCCTGACTTTC.

The rearrangement joins TRBV25-1 to TRBJ1-6; tentatively, D is TRBD1 (6 bases). V lost 0 bases and J 10 bases, leaving 16 bases between the germline ends. CDR3 length: 16 amino acids. The germline gives CDR1 MGHDK, CDR2 SYGVNS. The CDR3 DNA reads TGTGCCAGCAGTGAATATAAACCAGGGGCAGGGTCACCCCTCCACTTT. This encodes CASSEYKPGAGSPLHF.

The chain has TRBV18 and TRBJ1-5, with a possible D match to TRBD1 (6 bases). Germline values: CDR1 KGHSH, CDR2 LQKENI. This CDR3 region has 13 residues. V was trimmed by 3 bases and J by 8 bases, leaving 11 bases between them. The CDR3 region is CASSPNRDKPQHF. The CDR3 DNA reads TGTGCCAGCTCACCGAACCGGGACAAGCCCCAGCATTTT. The complete variable domain, with remaining parts taken from reference TRBV18 and TRBJ1-5, reads NAGVMQNPRHLVRRRGQEARLRCSPMKGHSHVYWYRQLPEEGLKFMVYLQKENIIDESGMPKERFSAEFPKEGPSILRIQQVVRGDSAAYFCASSPNRDKPQHFGDGTRLSIL.

The gene calls are TRBV5-1 and TRBJ2-7; maybe TRBD1 (6 bases). This CDR3 contains 12 residues. The V gene's germline CDR1 is SGHRS and CDR2 YFSETQ. Trimming removed 4 bases at V and 9 bases at J, with 14 bases between. The CDR3, as DNA: TGCGCCAGCAGCGCGAAGACAGGAATGCAGTACTTC. This encodes CASSAKTGMQYF.

The chain carries TRBV28 and TRBJ2-7; D uncertain. In germline, CDR1 is MDHEN, CDR2 SYDVKM. The CDR3 consists of 14 residues. Trimming stripped 5 bases from V and 3 bases from J, with 14 bases between. The CDR3 DNA reads TGTGCCAGCAGTCTCTATAGACGGATCTACGAGCAGTACTTC. Translation: CASSLYRRIYEQYF.

Comments on this clone: The sample contains more than one DNA sequence encoding this CDR3. The CDR3 region is CASSLGGLNTEAFF. DNA of the CDR3: TGCGCCAGCAGCTTGGGGGGGTTGAACACTGAAGCTTTCTTT. This sequence joins TRBV5-1 and TRBJ1-1, with D perhaps matching TRBD1 (5 bases). CDR1 SGHRS and CDR2 YFSETQ come from the germline V gene. Trimming pared 0 bases from V and 0 bases from J, leaving 6 bases between. CDR3 size: 14 residues. The variable domain in full, with the rest retrieved from reference TRBV5-1 and TRBJ1-1, is KAGVTQTPRYLIKTRGQQVTLSCSPISGHRSVSWYQQTPGQGLQFLFEYFSETQRNKGNFPGRFSGRQFSNSRSEMNVSTLELGDSALYLCASSLGGLNTEAFFGQGTRLTVV.

The chain is built from TRBV30 and TRBJ1-2, with TRBD1 as a possible D gene (6 bases). Germline V gene lookup returns CDR1 GTSNPN and CDR2 SVGIG (reference sequence). The CDR3 loop spans 14 amino acids. The CDR3 reads CACTAGHGTAGYTF. The CDR3 DNA follows: TGTGCTTGTACGGCGGGACACGGAACGGCAGGCTACACCTTC.

V gene TRBV30 combines with J gene TRBJ1-4; D remains ambiguous. The CDR3 covers 15 residues. Germline-derived CDR1 and CDR2 are GTSNPN and SVGIG (reference sequence). V lost 2 bases and J lost 7, with 17 bases in between. CDR3 protein: CAWSSAGLRGEKLFF. The DNA for the CDR3 is TGTGCCTGGAGTTCCGCCGGCCTGCGGGGTGAAAAACTGTTTTTT.

This clone was seen once. The chain couples TRBV6-5 to TRBJ1-2; 9 bases are shared with TRBD1. The V segment lost 2 bases and the J segment 4 bases; nucleotides outside the gene matches: 2. Germline CDR1 is MNHEY and CDR2 is SVGAGI. This CDR3 comprises 14 residues. In DNA form, the CDR3 reads TGTGCCAGCAGTTACACAGGGGGCAGCTATGGCTACACCTTC. Translation: CASSYTGGSYGYTF.

V usage is TRBV19 and J usage is TRBJ2-2; 7 nucleotides line up with TRBD1. There are 12 residues in the CDR3. After removal of 6 bases from V and 8 bases from J, the junction contained 3 bases not matched to a gene. Germline loops: CDR1 LNHDA, CDR2 SQIVND (reference sequence). CDR3 sequence: CASRGQPGELFF. CDR3 nucleotide sequence: TGTGCCAGTAGGGGACAGCCTGGGGAGCTGTTTTTT.

This sequence joins TRBV11-1 and TRBJ2-1, with 15 bases lining up with TRBD2. J was trimmed by 13 bases and V by 5 bases; bases with no gene match: 15. This CDR3 has 17 amino acids. Germline V gene sequence: CDR1 SGHAT, CDR2 FQDESV (reference sequence). The CDR3 sequence: CASSAYMERTSGRVQFF. The CDR3 coding sequence is TGTGCCAGCAGCGCCTACATGGAGCGGACTAGCGGGAGGGTTCAGTTCTTC.